This T cell receptor (beta chain) was retrieved from a study of post-analysis software for immune sequencing data. Study summary: The disease courses covered relapsing-remitting, secondary progressive and progressive-relapsing multiple sclerosis.

Concerning this clonotype: Its specificity is unknown.

The study, taken as a whole, reports: Significantly decreased normalized Chao1 diversity was recorded for multiple sclerosis patients relative to controls. When the samples were clustered directly with F measure, those that had been prepared in the same batch showed strong co-clustering.

TCR beta libraries were prepared from cDNA with unique molecular identifiers. Some 500,000 cDNA molecules were recovered from an input of about 0.85 to 11 million T cells. Via MiXCR, TCRdb re-called the PCR reads, giving one row per CDR3 protein. The data show 350,000 to 500,000 distinct CDR3 sequences, approximately 37% seen once. The clonotype was recovered from a girl aged 2 to 10 with multiple sclerosis. The sample taken for sequencing was blood.

DNA of the CDR3: TGTGCCATCAGTCCCGGGACTGGTTCCTACGAGCAGTACTTC. The encoded protein is CAISPGTGSYEQYF. The chain is built from TRBV10-3 and TRBJ2-4; possibly TRBD2 for D (6 bases). Gene TRBJ2-7 matches the end of the DNA better, so the J call may be wrong. This CDR3 contains 14 residues. Germline CDR1 is ENHRY and CDR2 is SYGVKD.